This TCR beta chain was identified during a study of T cell responses to AZD1222 COVID-19 vaccine. Overall study: Second-dose recipients at about 4 or about 12 weeks were treated as one pooled group. Broader study findings: Most donors were white British, females outnumbered males, and clonal diversity was possibly underestimated. Elevations in Spike-specific TCR breadth and depth followed administration of two AZD1222 doses. CD4 TCRs associated with vaccination spanned spike, dominating at 160-218 and 743-854.

Generated by immunoSEQ multiplex PCR, the TCRdb table keeps only in-frame clones and is missing some. The sample lists about 120,000 clones; about 90% were seen once. This CDR3 spans 15 amino acids. The ends were cut back, 2 bases at V and 5 bases at J, with 15 bases in the middle. Germline assignment: CDR1 MNHEY and CDR2 SVGEGT. For this clone: Its antigen remains unidentified.

Sequencing used peripheral blood, obtained on day 0 of AZD1222 vaccination. The chain uses TRBV6-2 or TRBV6-3 and TRBJ2-5; D might be TRBD1 or TRBD2, each matching 6 bases. This clonotype originated in an adult in good health. The CDR3 DNA is TGTGCCAGCAGTTACGGTCCGGGGGCCTCTGAGACCCAGTACTTC. This gives the protein CASSYGPGASETQYF.